Sequencing of this TCR beta chain was carried out in a study of T cell responses to AZD1222 COVID-19 vaccine. General observations from the study: There were mostly white British donors and more females than males, and clonal diversity was possibly underestimated.

Details on this clone: Its antigen remains unknown.

Profiling relied on immunoSEQ multiplex PCR, and the TCRdb table lists in-frame clones only, not all of them. The sample consists of 95,000 to 150,000 clones, 92% of them appearing once. Sequenced here: peripheral blood, sampled on day 0 of AZD1222 vaccination. This receptor was taken from an adult in good health.

CDR3 protein: CASSSGGGYGYTF. In nucleotides, the CDR3 is TGTGCCAGCAGCAGTGGCGGGGGCTATGGCTACACCTTC. The chain has TRBV2 and TRBJ1-2; possibly TRBD1 for D (5 bases). The CDR3 spans 13 residues. Germline V gene data show CDR1 as SNHLY and CDR2 as FYNNEI. The V and J ends lost 6 bases and 4 bases respectively, with 12 bases between them.